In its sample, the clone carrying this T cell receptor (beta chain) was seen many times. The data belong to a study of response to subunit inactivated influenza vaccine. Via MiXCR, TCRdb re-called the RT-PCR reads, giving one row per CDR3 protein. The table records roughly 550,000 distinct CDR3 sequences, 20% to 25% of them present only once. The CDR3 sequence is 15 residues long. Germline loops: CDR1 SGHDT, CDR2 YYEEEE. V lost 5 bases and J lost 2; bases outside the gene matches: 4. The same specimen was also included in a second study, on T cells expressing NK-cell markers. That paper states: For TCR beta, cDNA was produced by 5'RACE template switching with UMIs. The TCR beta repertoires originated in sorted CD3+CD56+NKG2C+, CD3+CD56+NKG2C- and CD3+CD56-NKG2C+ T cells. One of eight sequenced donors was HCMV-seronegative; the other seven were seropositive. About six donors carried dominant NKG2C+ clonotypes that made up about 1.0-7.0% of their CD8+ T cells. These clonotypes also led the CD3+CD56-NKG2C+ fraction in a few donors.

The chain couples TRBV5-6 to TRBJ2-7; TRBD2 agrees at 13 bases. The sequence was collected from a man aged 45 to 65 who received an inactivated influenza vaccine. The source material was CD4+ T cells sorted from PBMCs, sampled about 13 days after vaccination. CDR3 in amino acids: CASSRLAGGTYEQYF. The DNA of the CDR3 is TGTGCCAGCAGTCGACTAGCGGGGGGTACCTACGAGCAGTACTTC.